This T cell receptor beta chain is drawn from a study of blood T cell repertoires in COVID-19. The repertoire was sequenced with immunoSEQ multiplex PCR; TCRdb's copy has only in-frame clones and lacks some. The sample yields more than 80,000 clones, about 85% seen once. The specimen was peripheral blood. The origin of this receptor is a woman older than 75 with COVID-19, enrolled during active disease.

The CDR3 DNA reads TGTGCCAGCTCACCCCTGGGGGGGGCTCTGGACAATGAGCAGTTCTTC. Its translation is CASSPLGGALDNEQFF. This chain uses TRBV18 with TRBJ2-1, with D perhaps matching TRBD2 (7 bases). V lost 3 bases and J 5 bases, leaving 17 bases between the germline ends. This CDR3 has 16 amino acids. Germline V CDR1 and CDR2: KGHSH, LQKENI.